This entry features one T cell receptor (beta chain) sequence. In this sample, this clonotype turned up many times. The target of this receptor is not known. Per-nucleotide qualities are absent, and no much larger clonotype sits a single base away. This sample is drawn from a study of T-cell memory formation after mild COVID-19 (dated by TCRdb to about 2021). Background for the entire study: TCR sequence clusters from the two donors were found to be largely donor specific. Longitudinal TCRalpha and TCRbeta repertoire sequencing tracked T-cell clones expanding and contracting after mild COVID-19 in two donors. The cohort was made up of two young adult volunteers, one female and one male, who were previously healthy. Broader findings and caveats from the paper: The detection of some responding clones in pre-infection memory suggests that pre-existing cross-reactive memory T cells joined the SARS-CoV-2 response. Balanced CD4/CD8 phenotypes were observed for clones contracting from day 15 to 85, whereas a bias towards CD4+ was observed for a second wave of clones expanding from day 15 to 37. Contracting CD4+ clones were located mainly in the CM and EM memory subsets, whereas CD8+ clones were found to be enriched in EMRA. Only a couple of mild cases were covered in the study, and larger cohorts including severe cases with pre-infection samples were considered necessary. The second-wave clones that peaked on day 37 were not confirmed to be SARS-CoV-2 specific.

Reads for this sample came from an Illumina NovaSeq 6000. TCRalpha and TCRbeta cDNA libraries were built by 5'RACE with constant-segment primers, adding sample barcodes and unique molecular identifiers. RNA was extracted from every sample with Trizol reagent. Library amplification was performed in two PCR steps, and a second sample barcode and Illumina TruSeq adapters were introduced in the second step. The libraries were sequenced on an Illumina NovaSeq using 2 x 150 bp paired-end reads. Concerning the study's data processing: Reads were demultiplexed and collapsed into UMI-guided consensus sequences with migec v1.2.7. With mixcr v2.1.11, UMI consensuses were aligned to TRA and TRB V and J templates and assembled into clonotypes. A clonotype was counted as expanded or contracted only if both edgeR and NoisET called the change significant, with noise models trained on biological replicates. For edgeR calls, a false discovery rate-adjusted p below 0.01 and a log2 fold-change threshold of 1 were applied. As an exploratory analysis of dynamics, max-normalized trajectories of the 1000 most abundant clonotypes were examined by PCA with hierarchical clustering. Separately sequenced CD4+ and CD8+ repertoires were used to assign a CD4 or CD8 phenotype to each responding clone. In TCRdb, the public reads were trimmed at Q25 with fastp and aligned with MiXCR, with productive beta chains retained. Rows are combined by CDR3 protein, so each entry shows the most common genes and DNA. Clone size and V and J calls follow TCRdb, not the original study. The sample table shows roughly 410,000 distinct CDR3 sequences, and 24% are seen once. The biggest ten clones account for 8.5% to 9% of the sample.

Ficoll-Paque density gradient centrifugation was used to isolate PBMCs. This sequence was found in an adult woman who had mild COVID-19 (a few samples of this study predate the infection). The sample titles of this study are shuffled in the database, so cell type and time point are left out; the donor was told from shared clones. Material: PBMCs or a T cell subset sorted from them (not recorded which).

DNA sequence: TGTGCCACCAGTGACCGAAATCAGCCCCAGCATTTT. Translated, this gives CATSDRNQPQHF. The receptor chain draws on TRBV24-1 and TRBJ1-5, with no confidently assigned D gene. V is reduced by 4 bases and J by 4 bases, leaving a spacing of 4 bases between them. The CDR3, cysteine through phenylalanine, is 12 amino acids long. Only the CDR3 part of the read is kept: 36 bases, read in frame from the first base. Based on the germline V gene, the CDR1 and CDR2 sequences are KGHDR and SFDVKD.